The clone carrying this T cell receptor beta chain was counted many times. Its antigen is currently unknown. Coverage ceases 3 residues before the CDR3 finishes, and the germline J gene fills in the end. Unmatched junction bases numbered 6, after V lost 4 bases and J lost 0 bases. Germline V CDR1 and CDR2: MDHEN, SYDVKM. CDR3 length: 15 residues. This entry is derived from a study of T cell clonality in common variable immunodeficiency. CVID and control samples used equivalent genomic DNA input. Sequenced by immunoSEQ multiplex PCR; TCRdb stores in-frame clones only, minus some. The sample has 40,000 or so clones, none seen only once. General study findings and limits: Compared with healthy controls, CVID subjects showed increased TCRbeta clonality, mostly in about a third. Authors noted CVID clonality's cause needs subpopulation repertoire sequencing. Shared TCRbeta clones were fewer between CVID subjects than controls.

This receptor was taken from a person aged 18 to 75 in good health. Sequencing used peripheral blood mononuclear cells. This chain joins TRBV28 and TRBJ2-7; 7 positions agree with TRBD2. CDR3 region: CASSSPSGSSYEQYF. The DNA read from the CDR3 is TGTGCCAGCAGTTCCCCTAGCGGCAGCTCCTACGAG.